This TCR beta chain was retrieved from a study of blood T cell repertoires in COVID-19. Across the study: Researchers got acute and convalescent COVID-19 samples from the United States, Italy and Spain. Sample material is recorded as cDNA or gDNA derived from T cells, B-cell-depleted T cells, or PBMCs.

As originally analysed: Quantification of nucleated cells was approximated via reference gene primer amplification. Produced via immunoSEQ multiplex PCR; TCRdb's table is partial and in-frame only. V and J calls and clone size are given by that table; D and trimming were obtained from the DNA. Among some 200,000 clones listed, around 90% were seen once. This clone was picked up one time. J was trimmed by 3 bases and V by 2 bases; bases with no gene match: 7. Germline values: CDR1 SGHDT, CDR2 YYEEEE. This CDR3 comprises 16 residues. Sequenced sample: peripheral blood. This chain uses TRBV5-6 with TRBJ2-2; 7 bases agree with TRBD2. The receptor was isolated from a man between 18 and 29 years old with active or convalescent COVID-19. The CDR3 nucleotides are TGTGCCAGCAGCTTCTTTTCTAGCGGATACACCGGGGAGCTGTTTTTT. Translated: CASSFFSSGYTGELFF.